The 26 T cell receptor beta chains given below trace back to one sample, sequenced in a study of blood T cells in healthy people across ages. Through a sample-barcoded 5' primer and a J-beta primer mix, a second PCR was run for 7 to 11 cycles. MiXCR, applied by TCRdb to the 5' RACE reads, yields one record per CDR3 protein. The sample lists about 800,000 distinct CDR3 sequences, about 25% seen once, with approximately 4% in the top ten. These data also featured in a second study, about T cells of mothers and their children.

The sequenced sample consisted of blood. The receptors come from a boy aged 5-17 years in good health.

This clonotype was recorded at least ten times. This chain connects TRBV7-9 to TRBJ2-5; D remains unclear. Germline V CDR1 and CDR2: SEHNR, FQNEAQ (reference sequence). V gave up 3 bases and J gave up 2 bases, with 10 bases separating them. The CDR3 sequence is 14 residues long. CDR3 in amino acids: CASSFSLGQETQYF. CDR3 in DNA: TGTGCCAGCAGCTTCTCCCTAGGGCAAGAGACCCAGTACTTC.

This clonotype occurred a few times. J is TRBJ1-5 and V is TRBV6-1, with D perhaps matching TRBD1 (6 bases). V was cut by 5 bases and J by 5 bases, with 19 bases left in between. Germline CDR1 and CDR2: MNHNS and SASEGT. There are 16 residues in the CDR3. The CDR3 reads CASSRRVGGQDQPQHF. The CDR3 region has the DNA TGTGCCAGCAGTAGAAGAGTTGGGGGCCAGGATCAGCCCCAGCATTTT.

The table lists this clonotype with a few counts. V gene TRBV7-9 combines with J gene TRBJ2-1; D might be TRBD1 (6 bases). The CDR3 is made up of 16 amino acids. V shed 5 bases and J shed 5 bases, with 19 bases lying between them. CDR1 and CDR2 from the germline V gene are SEHNR and FQNEAQ (reference sequence). The DNA of the CDR3 is TGTGCCAGCAGCCTATCAGAACTGACAGGAGACAATGAGCAGTTCTTC. Protein product: CASSLSELTGDNEQFF.

V gene TRBV29-1 combines with J gene TRBJ2-5; D tentatively fits TRBD1 or TRBD2 (5 bases each). Gene TRBJ2-1 matches the end of the DNA better, so the J call may be wrong. The CDR3 runs 11 residues. Germline V gene data show CDR1 as SQVTM and CDR2 as ANQGSEA. The CDR3, as DNA: TGCAGCGCCACCGGGACGTTTGAGCAGTTCTTC. Amino acid sequence: CSATGTFEQFF.

This clonotype was recorded at least ten times. The rearrangement links TRBV4-3 to TRBJ2-7; 12 bases map to TRBD1. Germline CDR1 LGHNA, CDR2 YSLEER. The CDR3 totals 16 residues. V trimming: 1 base; J trimming: 7 bases; junction bases outside the gene matches: 8. The CDR3 DNA is TGCGCCAGCAGCCAAGTCGCCGGGACAGGGGGCCAGGAGCAGTACTTC. Translation: CASSQVAGTGGQEQYF.

This clonotype was detected a few times. The CDR3 carries no conserved terminal phenylalanine or tryptophan, so it likely arises from a read error. The DNA is omitted, as the CDR3 cannot be located on it reliably, and the CDR3 follows TCRdb's listing. The rearrangement links TRBV4-1 to TRBJ2-4. Inclusive of both ends, the CDR3 amounts to 8 amino acids. CDR1 MGHRA and CDR2 YSYEKL come from the germline V gene. The CDR3 spells CASSLPQI.

In this sample, this clonotype turned up a few times. V is TRBV29-1 and J is TRBJ1-1, with unresolved D. V gave up 2 bases and J gave up 0 bases, with 10 bases separating them. CDR1 and CDR2 from the germline V gene are SQVTM and ANQGSEA. This CDR3 is 14 amino acids long. The DNA of the CDR3 is TGCAGCGTTGAATTACAAACAATGAACACTGAAGCTTTCTTT. Translation gives CSVELQTMNTEAFF.

A single count supports this clonotype. The rearrangement joins TRBV6-2 or TRBV6-3 to TRBJ2-2; D is unclear. Per the germline V gene, CDR1 is MNHEY and CDR2 is SVGEGT. V was shortened by 0 bases and J by 6 bases, with 11 bases between the two germline ends. The CDR3 runs to 15 residues. CDR3 bases: TGTGCCAGCAGTTACTCGAATCTTGGGGCCGGGGAGCTGTTTTTT. The encoded protein is CASSYSNLGAGELFF.

This clonotype occurred a few times. The V call is TRBV21-1, the J call TRBJ1-2. TRBV21-1 is a documented pseudogene. The CDR3 is 14 residues long. Here the CDR3 DNA reads TGTGCCAGCGGAACTCTGGGCACAAACTATGGCTACACCTTC. Residues: CASGTLGTNYGYTF.

This clonotype appeared a single time. The chain has TRBV6-5 and TRBJ2-1, with D tentatively TRBD2 (5 bases). The CDR3 length is 17 residues. V dropped 0 bases and J dropped 5 bases, with 17 bases sitting between them. Germline lookup yields CDR1 MNHEY and CDR2 SVGAGI. DNA of the CDR3: TGTGCCAGCAGTTACTCGATAGTACGAGGGATGCACAATGAGCAGTTCTTC. Amino acids: CASSYSIVRGMHNEQFF.

This chain joins TRBV7-2 and TRBJ1-3; D gene ambiguous. V shed 5 bases and J shed 2 bases, with 7 bases lying between them. Germline V lookup: CDR1 SGHTA, CDR2 FQGNSA. The CDR3 contains 13 residues. The DNA for the CDR3 is TGTGCCAGCAGCCCCGAACCTGGAAACACCATATATTTT. Protein product: CASSPEPGNTIYF.

The chain joins TRBV12-3 or TRBV12-4 to TRBJ2-1; the D gene could be TRBD1 or TRBD2 (6 bases each). V shed 0 bases and J shed 1 base, with 13 bases lying between them. The CDR3 is made up of 17 amino acids. The DNA for the CDR3 is TGTGCCAGCAGTTTAGCGTTGGGGGGCGGGTCCTACAATGAGCAGTTCTTC. Its protein product is CASSLALGGGSYNEQFF.

In its sample, this clonotype was seen a few times. The rearrangement joins TRBV2 to TRBJ2-2, with a tentative D call TRBD2 (6 bases). Trimming stripped 6 bases from V and 4 bases from J, with 12 bases between. Germline CDR1 SNHLY, CDR2 FYNNEI. The CDR3 is 14 amino acids. The CDR3, as DNA: TGTGCCAGCAGGCCTGGGCGGGGCACCGGGGAGCTGTTTTTT. Amino acids: CASRPGRGTGELFF. Looking up the rest from reference TRBV2 and TRBJ2-2 gives the full variable domain: EPEVTQTPSHQVTQMGQEVILRCVPISNHLYFYWYRQILGQKVEFLVSFYNNEISEKSEIFDDQFSVERPDGSNFTLKIRSTKLEDSAMYFCASRPGRGTGELFFGEGSRLTVL.

The CDR3 region has the DNA TGTGCCAGCGGTCTCGCGGGACTTGGCGACACCGGGGAGCTGTTTTTT. Translated, it gives CASGLAGLGDTGELFF. The J gene is TRBJ2-2, the V gene TRBV28, with a possible D match to TRBD2 (6 bases). The CDR3 has 16 amino acids. The V and J ends lost 8 bases and 3 bases respectively, with 19 bases between them. The germline V gene encodes CDR1 MDHEN and CDR2 SYDVKM.

This clonotype was counted between two and nine times. The CDR3 DNA reads TGTGCCACCAGCGCTGGGACAGACCTGCGGGCCCAGTACTTC. This encodes CATSAGTDLRAQYF. The J gene is TRBJ2-5, the V gene TRBV15, with 7 bases fitting TRBD1. Unmatched junction bases numbered 12, after V lost 5 bases and J lost 9 bases. Germline V CDR1 and CDR2: LNHNV, YYDKDF (reference sequence). This CDR3 region has 14 residues.

V usage is TRBV7-2 and J usage is TRBJ2-7, with D tentatively TRBD1 (6 bases). Trimming removed 5 bases at V and 6 bases at J, with 17 bases between. The CDR3 spans 14 residues. CDR1 is SGHTA, CDR2 FQGNSA, per germline. The CDR3 region is CASSLGQKPTEQYF. The CDR3 DNA is TGTGCCAGCAGCCTTGGACAGAAACCGACCGAGCAGTACTTC.

CDR3 sequence (DNA): TGCAGTGCGGAGGCTCGGACAGGCGACTATGGCTACACCTTC. As protein: CSAEARTGDYGYTF. The V and J genes are TRBV20-1 and TRBJ1-2; 7 bases align to TRBD1. The V gene end was trimmed by 6 bases and the J gene end by 3 bases; junction bases not matched to a gene: 10. In germline, CDR1 is DFQATT, CDR2 SNEGSKA (reference sequence). CDR3 length equals 14 residues.

In DNA form, the CDR3 reads TGTGCCAGTAGTATCGGAGCTAACTATGGCTACACCTTC. This gives the protein CASSIGANYGYTF. The rearrangement uses TRBV19 and TRBJ1-2; no definite D call. V was shortened by 3 bases and J by 0 bases, with 5 bases between the two germline ends. Germline CDR1 is LNHDA and CDR2 is SQIVND (reference sequence). This CDR3 spans 13 amino acids.

This clonotype was seen more than once but under ten times. This sequence joins TRBV4-3 and TRBJ2-5, with no clear D. This CDR3 region has 14 residues. Germline CDR1 and CDR2: LGHNA and YSLEER. The V end lost 1 base, the J end lost 2 bases, and 8 bases lay between the germline ends. The CDR3 nucleotides read TGCGCCAGCAGCCAAGTGGTGGAGCAAGAGACCCAGTACTTC. Its translation: CASSQVVEQETQYF.

This chain connects TRBV12-3 or TRBV12-4 to TRBJ2-5, with 10 bases fitting TRBD1. TRBJ2-1 matches the DNA end more closely, so the J call is doubtful. CDR3 size: 13 residues. The chain's CDR3 is CASSPGQGSEQFF. CDR3 in DNA: TGTGCCAGCAGTCCGGGACAGGGGAGTGAGCAGTTCTTC.

This chain joins TRBV12-3 or TRBV12-4 and TRBJ2-5; the match to TRBD1 covers 7 bases. This CDR3 has 15 amino acids. V dropped 2 bases and J dropped 3; count of bases not matched to a gene: 6. The CDR3: CASSLMRQGEETQYF. DNA of the CDR3: TGTGCCAGCAGTTTAATGCGACAGGGCGAAGAGACCCAGTACTTC.

This clonotype was found a few times. This rearrangement joins TRBV7-9 to TRBJ2-7, with D unclear. CDR3 length equals 13 residues. Germline assignment: CDR1 SEHNR and CDR2 FQNEAQ (reference sequence). V was cut by 11 bases and J by 0 bases, with 14 bases left in between. CDR3 loop: CAGSALNSYEQYF. Here the CDR3 DNA reads TGTGCCGGCTCGGCCCTGAACTCCTACGAGCAGTACTTC.

This clonotype appeared a few times. The chain recombines TRBV14 with TRBJ1-1; tentatively, D is TRBD1 (5 bases). V lost 4 bases to trimming and J lost 1 base, with 31 bases between them. The CDR3 is 21 residues long. Germline V lookup: CDR1 SGHDN, CDR2 FVKESK. The CDR3 DNA reads as TGTGCCAGCAGCCCTTACGGACACCCCCACTTTCTAAACCACGAGAACACTGAAGCTTTCTTT. Translated, it gives CASSPYGHPHFLNHENTEAFF.

This chain uses TRBV9 with TRBJ1-3; 8 nucleotides align to TRBD1. V was pared by 3 bases and J by 0 bases, with 11 bases of the junction left unmatched. CDR3 length equals 18 residues. Germline assignment: CDR1 SGDLS and CDR2 YYNGEE. The chain's CDR3 is CASSGLDRARLSGNTIYF. Here the CDR3 DNA reads TGTGCCAGCAGCGGGTTGGACAGGGCCAGACTCTCTGGAAACACCATATATTTT.

The chain joins TRBV29-1 to TRBJ2-6, with D possibly being TRBD2 (5 bases). The CDR3 consists of 14 residues. CDR1 and CDR2 (germline): SQVTM, ANQGSEA. V dropped 3 bases and J dropped 2 bases, with 8 bases sitting between them. The CDR3 is CSVDSGTGANVLTF. Written as DNA, the CDR3 is TGCAGCGTTGATTCCGGGACTGGGGCCAACGTCCTGACTTTC.

The genes are TRBV28 and TRBJ2-5, with D perhaps matching TRBD2 (5 bases). The assigned J gene may be wrong: the sequence end matches TRBJ2-7 better. CDR1 is MDHEN and CDR2 is SYDVKM in the germline V gene. The CDR3 consists of 13 residues. CDR3 loop: CASSFRRTNEQYF. The DNA for the CDR3 is TGTGCCAGCAGTTTTAGGAGGACGAACGAGCAGTACTTC.